This T cell receptor (beta chain) stems from a study of T-cell reconstitution after alpha-beta-depleted transplantation in children. Trimming took 0 bases from V and 7 from J, leaving 10 bases between them. CDR1 is SGHRS and CDR2 is YFSETQ in the germline V gene. CDR3 size: 14 residues. Construction of the TCRbeta library involved unique molecular identifiers. One entry per CDR3 protein results from TCRdb running MiXCR on the PCR reads. The data show hundreds of thousands of distinct CDR3 sequences, approximately 12% seen once. This clonotype came up many times. The J gene is TRBJ1-4, the V gene TRBV5-1; possibly TRBD1 for D (6 bases). The sequenced sample was PBMCs from the stem cell graft donor, obtained from the stem cell graft. The sequence was collected from a human donor who donated a stem cell graft to a child with acute lymphoblastic leukemia. Here the CDR3 reads CASSLDRVAEKLFF. The CDR3 DNA is TGCGCCAGCAGCTTGGACAGGGTCGCTGAAAAACTGTTTTTT.